What follows is one T cell receptor beta chain and its context. The specificity of this receptor is unknown. Per-base qualities were not stored, and no clone one base away is much larger. Each donor gave one peripheral blood draw, averaging approximately 120 mL, which was collected into heparinised tubes. A BD FACSAria II and a panel including CD45RO, CCR7, CD25, CD127, CD95 and CD27 were used to sort naive, central memory, regulatory and stem cell-like memory CD4+ T cells. Every sorted population had a purity above 95%. PBMCs were isolated immediately by Lymphoprep density gradient centrifugation and stained directly without culture. So that batch effects would be minimized, each experiment stained and sorted samples in pairs, pairing one healthy donor with one patient. This specimen belongs to a study of beta chain features in type 1 diabetes (dated 2018 in TCRdb). Broadly, across the study: Mean age, gender distribution, total cell number and subset yield were not different between patients and healthy donors. Across all samples, around 100 million sorted cells were examined, and cell number per subset correlated strongly with RNA yield. In the study, TCRB repertoires of sorted circulating CD4+ T cell subsets from recently diagnosed type 1 diabetes patients were compared with those of matched healthy donors. Whereas all 30 or so donors provided naive and central memory subsets, regulatory and stem cell-like memory subsets were isolated from just 8 patients and roughly 8 healthy donors.

Points the paper makes about the study in general: Naive, central memory and regulatory TCRB repertoires appeared to be more similar among patients than among healthy donors. Shorter templates might have been favored by PCR, but patient and control samples were amplified and corrected together, so both groups would have been affected equally by any skew. HLA sub-analyses involved small numbers of individuals, so any influence of HLA type on TCRB rearrangement remained unresolved. Because cDNA rather than genomic DNA was sequenced, highly expressing activated cells could have been over-represented, although no difference in activation and CD3 levels was found between groups. At VDJ recombination sites, patients with type 1 diabetes made fewer insertions and deleted more nucleotides, a pattern implying thymic rearrangement abnormalities. Type 1 diabetes patients showed a moderate but significant shortening of TCRB CDR3 length in all four CD4+ subsets.

The entire amount of isolated RNA was reverse transcribed using the High Capacity cDNA Reverse Transcription Kit, so the sequenced TCRB transcripts were expressed ones. Naive, central memory and regulatory T cell samples underwent deep immunoSEQ sequencing, averaging roughly 3.3 million total reads per sample. Sorted cells were lysed in RLT buffer and RNA was extracted with DNase-treated RNeasy Micro or Mini kits, depending on cell number. Each cell subset was processed on its own to prevent cross-contamination, while patient and healthy donor samples were processed together. Using the immunoSEQ multiplex PCR, TCRB sequences were amplified from cDNA into 87-bp fragments spanning the CDR3 region. Sequencing of the amplicons was performed on the Illumina HiSeq platform. Concerning the study's data processing: Synthetic template baselines were used to correct PCR bias computationally, reads within Hamming distance 2 were collapsed together, and singletons that could not be merged were discarded. By aligning reads against IMGT, V, D and J genes, CDR3 length, and insertions or deletions at six rearrangement sites were assigned. Within each subset, clonotype counts were normalized to the number of sorted cells before true diversity and Gini coefficients were calculated with the tcR R package. The overlap coefficient, calculated on TCRB nucleotide sequences, was used to measure repertoire sharing. In its TCRdb copy, this immuneACCESS table keeps in-frame sequences only and misses some clones. Where compared with another copy, unresolved V genes explain less than half of these, and the others have no known cause. The D gene and trimming were derived from the DNA, and the V and J assignments and clone size from that table. This sample has 150,000 to 180,000 clones in its table, and approximately 10% of those were observed once. The ten largest clonotypes hold 0.5% of the sample.

There are 12 amino acids in the CDR3, from cysteine to phenylalanine inclusive. The sequence is cut down to CDR3 DNA, 36 bases in frame from base 1. The junction shows trimming of 7 bases on V and 1 base on J, plus 5 bases between the germline ends. According to the germline V gene, CDR1 reads MNHNS and CDR2 reads SASEGT. The sequenced sample was central memory CD4+ T cells from blood. This TCR derives from a man aged 25-45 years with type 1 diabetes. The chain joins TRBV6-1 to TRBJ1-3, with no confidently assigned D gene. At the DNA level, the sequence is TGTGCCAGCACGGGGTCTGGAAACACCATATATTTT. It encodes CASTGSGNTIYF.